The clone carrying this T cell receptor beta chain was found many times. The antigen is undetermined. A junction boundary mismatches the germline segment, possibly from a read error. Germline CDR1 SGHRS, CDR2 YFSETQ. The CDR3 loop spans 14 amino acids. What was amplified from RNA transcripts were TCR beta CDR3 regions. HTBI primers were used for first-round RT-PCR of the TCR CDR3. TCRdb re-called the multiplex PCR reads with MiXCR, one entry per CDR3 protein. The sample carries around 400,000 distinct CDR3 sequences, about 16% recorded once. The sample originates from a study of T cells in Graves' hyperthyroidism and ophthalmopathy. Overall study results and limits: Within blood appeared most thyroid clonotypes that had expanded above 0.001. Using 13 V-J features, a model discriminated ophthalmopathy from stable hyperthyroidism.

Investigators excluded patients with uncontrolled infection, other autoimmune disease, pregnancy or lactation. This sequence joins TRBV5-1 and TRBJ2-1, with 7 positions matching TRBD1. The receptor was isolated from a woman aged 60-70 years with Graves' ophthalmopathy. The specimen was blood. CDR3 sequence: CASSSGGSYNEQFF. DNA for the CDR3: TGTGCCAGCAGTTCAGGGGGCTCCTACAATGAGCAGTTCTTC.